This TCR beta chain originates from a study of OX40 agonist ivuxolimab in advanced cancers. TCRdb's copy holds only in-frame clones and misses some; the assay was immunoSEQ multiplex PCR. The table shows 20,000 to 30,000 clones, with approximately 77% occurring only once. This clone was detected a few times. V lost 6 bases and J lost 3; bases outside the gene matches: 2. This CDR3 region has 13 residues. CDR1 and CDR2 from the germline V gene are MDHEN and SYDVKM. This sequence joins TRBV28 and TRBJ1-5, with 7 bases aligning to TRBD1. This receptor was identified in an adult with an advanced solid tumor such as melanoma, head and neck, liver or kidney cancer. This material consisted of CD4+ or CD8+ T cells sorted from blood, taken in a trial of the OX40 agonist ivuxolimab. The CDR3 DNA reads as TGTGCCAGCAGGGGACAGCTCAATCAGCCCCAGCATTTT. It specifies CASRGQLNQPQHF.